This T cell receptor (beta chain) was found in a study of blood T cells in healthy people across ages. Primers used in a second PCR of about 7 to 12 cycles were a sample-barcoded 5' primer and a J-beta primer mix. Each cDNA molecule was tagged by a template-switch adaptor that had 12 random nucleotides. One entry per CDR3 protein results from TCRdb running MiXCR on the 5' RACE reads. The table has approximately 770,000 distinct CDR3 sequences, 58% seen once. This clonotype has a handful of counts. Its antigen is undetermined. The study's findings and limits: Diversity was higher, and naive CD4+ cells more numerous, in long-lived donors than in aged donors.

Sequencing was carried out using blood. The receptor's source is a man aged 25-40 years in good health.

The CDR3 protein is CASSARLEQFF. The CDR3 DNA is TGTGCCAGCAGCGCCAGACTCGAGCAGTTCTTC. The V call is TRBV7-8, the J call TRBJ2-1; D gene unclear. CDR3 size: 11 residues. Trimming shortened V by 5 bases and J by 10 bases, and 9 bases separated the two germline ends. Germline V gene data show CDR1 as SGHVS and CDR2 as FQNEAQ.